Included here is one T cell receptor beta chain sequence, with context. No antigen is known for it. The data originate from a study of cytomegalovirus exposure and HLA in healthy donors. The PCR ran on 60 Vbeta and 13 Jbeta primers. The assay was immunoSEQ multiplex PCR, and TCRdb's table has in-frame clones only and misses some. The repertoire holds around 200,000 clones, with 75% to 90% as singletons. Overall study findings and caveats: The study flagged 150 to 200 TCR beta chains as cytomegalovirus-associated. Later analysis associated a missense DCLRE1C variant with TCR beta V- and J-gene trimming. In vitro experiments confirmed that three CMV-associated chains were specific for CMV antigens. Reports indicate that TCR beta sequences accurately predicted the HLA-A and HLA-B alleles of most subjects.

The V end was cut by 1 base, the J end by 0 bases, with 6 bases between. This CDR3 region has 14 residues. Looked up from germline, CDR1 is SEHNR and CDR2 is FQNEAQ (reference sequence). The TCR was taken from a woman aged 18-29 years in good health and CMV-seronegative. Sequenced input: PBMCs. V usage is TRBV7-9 and J usage is TRBJ2-5; D gene uncertain. The CDR3 reads CASSLGHNQETQYF. In nucleotides, the CDR3 is TGTGCCAGCAGCTTAGGACACAACCAAGAGACCCAGTACTTC.